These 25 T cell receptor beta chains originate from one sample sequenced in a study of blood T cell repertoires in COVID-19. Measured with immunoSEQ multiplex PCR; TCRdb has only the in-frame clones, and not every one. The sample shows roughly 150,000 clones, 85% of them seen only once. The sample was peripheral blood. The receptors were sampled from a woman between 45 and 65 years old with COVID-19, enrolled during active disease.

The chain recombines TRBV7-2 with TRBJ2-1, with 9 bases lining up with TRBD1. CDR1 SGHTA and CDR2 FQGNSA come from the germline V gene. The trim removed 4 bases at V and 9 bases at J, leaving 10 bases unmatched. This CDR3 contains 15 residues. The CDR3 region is CASSSSGTGSTEQFF. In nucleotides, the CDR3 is TGTGCCAGCAGCTCGTCCGGGACAGGGTCGACTGAGCAGTTCTTC.

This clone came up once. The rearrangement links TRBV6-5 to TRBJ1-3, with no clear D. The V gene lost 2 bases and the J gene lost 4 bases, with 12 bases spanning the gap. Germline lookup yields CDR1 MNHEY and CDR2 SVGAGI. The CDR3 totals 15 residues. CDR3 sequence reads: CASSYGPARGNTIYF. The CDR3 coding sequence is TGTGCCAGCAGTTACGGTCCGGCTAGAGGAAACACCATATATTTT.

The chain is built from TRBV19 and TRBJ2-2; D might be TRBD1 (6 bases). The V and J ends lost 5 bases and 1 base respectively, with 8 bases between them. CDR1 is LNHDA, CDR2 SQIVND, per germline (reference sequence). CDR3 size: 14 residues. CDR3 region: CASSSGQNTGELFF. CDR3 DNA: TGTGCCAGTAGTTCGGGACAGAACACCGGGGAGCTGTTTTTT.

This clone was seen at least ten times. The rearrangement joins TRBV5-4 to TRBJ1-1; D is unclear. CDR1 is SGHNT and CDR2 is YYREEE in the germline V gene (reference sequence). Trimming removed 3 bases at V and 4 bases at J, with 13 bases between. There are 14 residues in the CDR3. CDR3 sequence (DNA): TGTGCCAGCAGCTCGCCTGCGTCGGGCACTGAAGCTTTCTTT. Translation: CASSSPASGTEAFF.

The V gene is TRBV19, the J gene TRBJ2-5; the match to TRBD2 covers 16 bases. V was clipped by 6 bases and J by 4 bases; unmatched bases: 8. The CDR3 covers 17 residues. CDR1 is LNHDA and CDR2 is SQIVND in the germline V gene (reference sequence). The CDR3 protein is CASRATGTSGGVETQYF. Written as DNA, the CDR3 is TGTGCCAGTAGGGCAACCGGGACTAGCGGGGGGGTAGAGACCCAGTACTTC.

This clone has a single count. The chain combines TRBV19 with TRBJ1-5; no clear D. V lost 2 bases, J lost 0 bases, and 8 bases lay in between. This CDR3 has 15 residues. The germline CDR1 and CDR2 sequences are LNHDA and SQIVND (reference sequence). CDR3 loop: CASSITEYSNQPQHF. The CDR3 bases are TGTGCCAGTAGTATAACAGAATATAGCAATCAGCCCCAGCATTTT.

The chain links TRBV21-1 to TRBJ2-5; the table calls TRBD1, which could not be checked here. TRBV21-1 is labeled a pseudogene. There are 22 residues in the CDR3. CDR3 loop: CASPRWKIINPADRAVEETQYF. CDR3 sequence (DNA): TGTGCCAGCCCCAGGTGGAAGATAATTAATCCCGCCGACAGGGCTGTTGAAGAGACCCAGTACTTC.

The CDR3 nucleotides read TGTGCCAGCAGTCACAGGGGGCGCTTCCACGAGCAGTACTTC. Translation gives CASSHRGRFHEQYF. The V and J genes are TRBV28 and TRBJ2-7; TRBD1 matches at 9 bases. Per germline, CDR1 MDHEN and CDR2 SYDVKM. This CDR3 contains 14 residues. J was trimmed by 5 bases and V by 5 bases; bases with no gene match: 7.

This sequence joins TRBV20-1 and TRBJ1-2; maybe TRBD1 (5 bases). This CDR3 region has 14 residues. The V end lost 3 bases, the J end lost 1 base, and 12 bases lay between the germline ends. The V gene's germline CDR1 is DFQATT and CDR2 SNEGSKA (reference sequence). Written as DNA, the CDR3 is TGCAGTGCTAGTTCGGGGGAAGTTAACTATGGCTACACCTTC. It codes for CSASSGEVNYGYTF.

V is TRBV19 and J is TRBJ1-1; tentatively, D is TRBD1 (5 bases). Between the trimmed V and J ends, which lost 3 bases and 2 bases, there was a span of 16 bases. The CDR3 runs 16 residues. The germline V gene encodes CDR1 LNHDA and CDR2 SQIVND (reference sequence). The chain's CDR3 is CASSIPRRAGNTEAFF. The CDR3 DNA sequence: TGTGCCAGTAGTATCCCTCGCAGGGCGGGAAACACTGAAGCTTTCTTT.

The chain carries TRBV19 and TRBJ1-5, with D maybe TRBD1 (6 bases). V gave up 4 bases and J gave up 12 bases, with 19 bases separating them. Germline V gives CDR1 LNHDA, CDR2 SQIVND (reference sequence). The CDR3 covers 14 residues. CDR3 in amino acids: CASSRGQGLEVQHF. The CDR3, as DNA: TGTGCCAGTAGTAGAGGTCAGGGGCTGGAGGTCCAGCATTTT.

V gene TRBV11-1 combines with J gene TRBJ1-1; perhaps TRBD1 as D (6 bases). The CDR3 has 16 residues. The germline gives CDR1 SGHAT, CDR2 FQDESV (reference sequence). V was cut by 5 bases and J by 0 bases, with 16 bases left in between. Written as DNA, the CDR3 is TGTGCCAGCAGCCTGGGGGGGCAAGGCCTGAACACTGAAGCTTTCTTT. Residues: CASSLGGQGLNTEAFF.

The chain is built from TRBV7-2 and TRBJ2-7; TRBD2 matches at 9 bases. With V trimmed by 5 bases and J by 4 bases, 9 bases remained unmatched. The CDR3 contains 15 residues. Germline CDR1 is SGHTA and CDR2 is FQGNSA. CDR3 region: CASSLGSGGVYEQYF. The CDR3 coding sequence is TGTGCCAGCAGCCTTGGTAGCGGGGGTGTTTACGAGCAGTACTTC.

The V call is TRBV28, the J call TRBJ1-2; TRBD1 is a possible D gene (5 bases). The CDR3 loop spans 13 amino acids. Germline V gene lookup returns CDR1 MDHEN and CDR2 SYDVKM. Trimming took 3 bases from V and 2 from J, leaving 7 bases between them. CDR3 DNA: TGTGCCAGCAGTTTGGGGCCCAACTATGGCTACACCTTC. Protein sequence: CASSLGPNYGYTF.

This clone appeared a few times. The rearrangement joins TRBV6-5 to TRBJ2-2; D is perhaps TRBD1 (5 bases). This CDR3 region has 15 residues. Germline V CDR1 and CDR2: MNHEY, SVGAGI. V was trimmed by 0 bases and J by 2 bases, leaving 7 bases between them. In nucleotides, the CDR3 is TGTGCCAGCAGTTACTCCGACAGTAACACCGGGGAGCTGTTTTTT. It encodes CASSYSDSNTGELFF.

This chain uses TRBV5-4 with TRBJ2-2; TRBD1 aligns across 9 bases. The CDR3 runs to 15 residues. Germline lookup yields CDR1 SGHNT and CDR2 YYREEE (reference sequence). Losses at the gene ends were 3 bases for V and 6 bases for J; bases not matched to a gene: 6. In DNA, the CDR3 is TGTGCCAGCAGCTGGGAGACAGGGGGGTCCGGGGAGCTGTTTTTT. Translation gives CASSWETGGSGELFF.

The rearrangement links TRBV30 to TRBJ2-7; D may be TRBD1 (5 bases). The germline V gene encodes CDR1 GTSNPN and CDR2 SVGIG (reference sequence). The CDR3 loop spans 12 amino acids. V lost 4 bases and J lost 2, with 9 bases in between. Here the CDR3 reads CAWTGNPYEQYF. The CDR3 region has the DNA TGTGCCTGGACAGGGAACCCCTACGAGCAGTACTTC.

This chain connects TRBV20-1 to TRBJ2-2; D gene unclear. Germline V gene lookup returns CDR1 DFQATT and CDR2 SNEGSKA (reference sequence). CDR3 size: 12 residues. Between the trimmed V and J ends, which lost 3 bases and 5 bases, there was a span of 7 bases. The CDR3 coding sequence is TGCAGTGCTAGTCGGTTGACCGGGGAGCTGTTTTTT. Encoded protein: CSASRLTGELFF.

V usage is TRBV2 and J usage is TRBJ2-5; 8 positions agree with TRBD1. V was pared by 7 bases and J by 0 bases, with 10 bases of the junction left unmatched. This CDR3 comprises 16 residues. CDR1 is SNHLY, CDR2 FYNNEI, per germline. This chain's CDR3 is CASIPGQGIYQETQYF. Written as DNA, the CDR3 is TGTGCCAGCATTCCCGGACAGGGAATATACCAAGAGACCCAGTACTTC.

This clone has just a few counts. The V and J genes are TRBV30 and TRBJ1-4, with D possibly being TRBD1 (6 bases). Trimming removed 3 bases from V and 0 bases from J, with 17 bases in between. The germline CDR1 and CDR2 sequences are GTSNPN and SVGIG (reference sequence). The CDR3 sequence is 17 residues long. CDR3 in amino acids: CAWRDTGRWATNEKLFF. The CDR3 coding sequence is TGTGCCTGGAGGGATACAGGGCGATGGGCAACTAATGAAAAACTGTTTTTT. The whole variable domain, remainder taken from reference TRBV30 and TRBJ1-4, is SQTIHQWPATLVQPVGSPLSLECTVEGTSNPNLYWYRQAAGRGLQLLFYSVGIGQISSEVPQNLSASRPQDRQFILSSKKLLLSDSGFYLCAWRDTGRWATNEKLFFGSGTQLSVL.

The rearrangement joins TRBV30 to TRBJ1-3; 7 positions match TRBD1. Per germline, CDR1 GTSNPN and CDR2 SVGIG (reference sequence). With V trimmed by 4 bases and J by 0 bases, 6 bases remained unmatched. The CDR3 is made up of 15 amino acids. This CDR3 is CAWTGGSFSGNTIYF. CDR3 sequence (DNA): TGTGCCTGGACAGGGGGTAGCTTCTCTGGAAACACCATATATTTT.

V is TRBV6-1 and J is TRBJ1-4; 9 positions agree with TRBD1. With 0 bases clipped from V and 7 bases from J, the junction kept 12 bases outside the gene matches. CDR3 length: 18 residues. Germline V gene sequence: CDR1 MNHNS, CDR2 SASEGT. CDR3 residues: CASSEASSGTGWGEKLFF. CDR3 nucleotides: TGTGCCAGCAGTGAAGCCTCCTCCGGGACAGGGTGGGGTGAAAAACTGTTTTTT.

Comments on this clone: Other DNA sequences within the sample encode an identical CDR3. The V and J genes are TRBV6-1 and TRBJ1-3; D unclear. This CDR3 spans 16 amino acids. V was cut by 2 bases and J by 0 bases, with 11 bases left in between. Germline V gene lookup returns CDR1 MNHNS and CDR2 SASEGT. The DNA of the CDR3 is TGTGCCAGCAGTGAACTTGTCCGGGGCTCTGGAAACACCATATATTTT. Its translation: CASSELVRGSGNTIYF.

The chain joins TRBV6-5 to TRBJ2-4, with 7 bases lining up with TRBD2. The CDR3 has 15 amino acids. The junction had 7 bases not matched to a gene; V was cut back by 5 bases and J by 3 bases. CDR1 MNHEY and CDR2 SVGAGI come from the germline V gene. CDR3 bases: TGTGCCAGCAGTCCCGACCCGGGGGGCAAAAACATTCAGTACTTC. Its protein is CASSPDPGGKNIQYF.

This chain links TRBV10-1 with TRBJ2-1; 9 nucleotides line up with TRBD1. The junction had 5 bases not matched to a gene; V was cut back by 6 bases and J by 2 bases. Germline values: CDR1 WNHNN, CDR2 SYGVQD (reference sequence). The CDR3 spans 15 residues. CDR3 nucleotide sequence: TGCGCCAGCAGAGGGGACAGGGAAACCTACAATGAGCAGTTCTTC. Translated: CASRGDRETYNEQFF.